The rows below give T cell receptor beta chains drawn from one sample of a study of shared clonotypes between healthy human individuals. Assay: immunoSEQ multiplex PCR; the TCRdb copy retains only in-frame clones and omits some. The sample carries around 980,000 clones, around 78% recorded once. Sequencing was carried out using memory CD4+ T cells from PBMCs. These receptors were collected from a man aged 18 to 30 in good health. Some clones in this sample may be carry-over from other donors' samples. CDR3s include the opening cysteine and the closing phenylalanine or tryptophan. D genes are given only for firm matches. Clone size, where shown, is once, few, many, or a class for clones that have expanded.

abundance: NA
d_gene: NA
v_gene: TRBV11-2
j_gene: TRBJ2-7
CDR3nt: TGTGCCAGCAGCTTAGGTCTGGCCGAGGGGGGCGAGCAGTACTTC
CDR3aa: CASSLGLAEGGEQYF

abundance: few
d_gene: TRBD2
v_gene: TRBV2
j_gene: TRBJ2-1
CDR3nt: TGTGCCAGCAGTAAAGAGCGGGGGATTAATGAGCAGTTCTTC
CDR3aa: CASSKERGINEQFF

abundance: NA
d_gene: NA
v_gene: TRBV15
j_gene: TRBJ2-3
CDR3nt: TGTGCCACCAGCCCCCGAGCCAGGGACCTTAATACGCAGTATTTT
CDR3aa: CATSPRARDLNTQYF

abundance: NA
d_gene: NA
v_gene: TRBV9
j_gene: TRBJ2-2
CDR3nt: TGTGCCAGCAGCGTAGCCCCTGGCGGGGAGCTGTTTTTT
CDR3aa: CASSVAPGGELFF

abundance: NA
d_gene: NA
v_gene: TRBV27
j_gene: TRBJ1-1
CDR3nt: TGTGCCAGCACGCCTTTAGCAGGGGTTCGCACTGAAGCTTTCTTT
CDR3aa: CASTPLAGVRTEAFF

abundance: NA
d_gene: NA
v_gene: TRBV11-3
j_gene: TRBJ2-7
CDR3nt: TGTGCCAGCAGCCGCCGGGAGAACGAGCAGTACTTC
CDR3aa: CASSRRENEQYF

abundance: few
d_gene: NA
v_gene: TRBV5-1
j_gene: TRBJ2-5
CDR3nt: TGCGCCAGCAGCCTGGGACAACGTATGGAGACCCAGTACTTC
CDR3aa: CASSLGQRMETQYF

abundance: NA
d_gene: NA
v_gene: TRBV18
j_gene: TRBJ2-7
CDR3nt: TGTGCCAGCTCACCGAACGGCTACGAGCAGTACTTC
CDR3aa: CASSPNGYEQYF

abundance: NA
d_gene: TRBD2
v_gene: TRBV28
j_gene: TRBJ2-2
CDR3nt: TGTGCCAGCAAGCAACTAGCGGGAGGCGGGGAGCTGTTTTTT
CDR3aa: CASKQLAGGGELFF

abundance: NA
d_gene: TRBD2
v_gene: TRBV28
j_gene: TRBJ2-1
CDR3nt: TGTGCCAGCAGTCTAGCGGGAGGTTTCTACAATGAGCAGTTCTTC
CDR3aa: CASSLAGGFYNEQFF

abundance: NA
d_gene: NA
v_gene: TRBV15
j_gene: TRBJ1-4
CDR3nt: TGTGCCACCAGCAGAGATGGGCGGGGAGGCGAAAAACTGTTTTTT
CDR3aa: CATSRDGRGGEKLFF

abundance: NA
d_gene: TRBD2
v_gene: TRBV4-3
j_gene: TRBJ2-1
CDR3nt: TGCGCCAGCAGCCAAGATTCCCCTAGCGGCTACAATGAGCAGTTCTTC
CDR3aa: CASSQDSPSGYNEQFF

abundance: NA
d_gene: TRBD1
v_gene: TRBV6-1
j_gene: TRBJ2-5
CDR3nt: TGTGCCAGCAGTCAGGGGGCGAGGGAGACCCAGTACTTC
CDR3aa: CASSQGARETQYF

abundance: NA
d_gene: NA
v_gene: TRBV7-9
j_gene: TRBJ2-3
CDR3nt: TGTGCCAGCAGCTTATCCCTAGATACGCAGTATTTT
CDR3aa: CASSLSLDTQYF

abundance: NA
d_gene: NA
v_gene: TRBV27
j_gene: TRBJ1-5
CDR3nt: TGTGCCAGCAGTTTCGGGCTGGGGCGCAATCAGCCCCAGCATTTT
CDR3aa: CASSFGLGRNQPQHF

abundance: NA
d_gene: TRBD1
v_gene: TRBV5-4
j_gene: TRBJ1-2
CDR3nt: TGTGCCAGCAGCAGGCCGGGACAGGGGGCGTCGGGCCGCGACTATGGCTACACCTTC
CDR3aa: CASSRPGQGASGRDYGYTF

abundance: NA
d_gene: NA
v_gene: TRBV4-1
j_gene: TRBJ2-2
CDR3nt: TGCGCCAGCAGCCAGCGCGACCTAACCGGGGAGCTGTTTTTT
CDR3aa: CASSQRDLTGELFF

abundance: NA
d_gene: TRBD1
v_gene: TRBV9
j_gene: TRBJ1-5
CDR3nt: TGTGCCAGCAGTCGAGGGACAGGAGCTTATAGCAATCAGCCCCAGCATTTT
CDR3aa: CASSRGTGAYSNQPQHF

abundance: NA
d_gene: NA
v_gene: TRBV5-1
j_gene: TRBJ2-1
CDR3nt: TGCGCCAGCAGCTGGAGGGCTAGCGCCTCCTACAATGAGCAGTTCTTC
CDR3aa: CASSWRASASYNEQFF

abundance: NA
d_gene: NA
v_gene: TRBV28
j_gene: TRBJ2-3
CDR3nt: TGTGCCAGCAGTTCTTGGACGGCTACTAGCACAGATACGCAGTATTTT
CDR3aa: CASSSWTATSTDTQYF

abundance: NA
d_gene: NA
v_gene: TRBV7-3
j_gene: TRBJ1-1
CDR3nt: TGTGCCAGCAGTGACACGCGGGGCACTGAAGCTTTCTTT
CDR3aa: CASSDTRGTEAFF

abundance: NA
d_gene: TRBD1
v_gene: TRBV6-6
j_gene: TRBJ1-4
CDR3nt: TGTGCCAGTCAAAATGTCCCGACAGGGCCAAAACTGTTTTTT
CDR3aa: CASQNVPTGPKLFF

abundance: once
d_gene: TRBD1
v_gene: TRBV10-3
j_gene: TRBJ2-7
CDR3nt: TGTGCCATCAGTGGAATGGACAGGGGGAGTGGCGAGCAGTACTTC
CDR3aa: CAISGMDRGSGEQYF

abundance: NA
d_gene: NA
v_gene: TRBV10-3
j_gene: TRBJ2-5
CDR3nt: TGTGCCATCAGTGATGGACAGACGAGAGAAGAGACCCAGTACTTC
CDR3aa: CAISDGQTREETQYF

abundance: NA
d_gene: NA
v_gene: TRBV27
j_gene: TRBJ1-5
CDR3nt: TGTGCCAGCAGTGCTTTTAGCACAGGGTTCAATCAGCCCCAGCATTTT
CDR3aa: CASSAFSTGFNQPQHF

abundance: NA
d_gene: NA
v_gene: TRBV7-2
j_gene: TRBJ2-7
CDR3nt: TGTGCCAGCAGCTTATTTCGGGGTTCCTACGAGCAGTACTTC
CDR3aa: CASSLFRGSYEQYF

abundance: NA
d_gene: NA
v_gene: TRBV7-2
j_gene: TRBJ1-2
CDR3nt: TGTGCCAGCAGCCCGAGGACAGCCTATGGCTACACCTTC
CDR3aa: CASSPRTAYGYTF

abundance: NA
d_gene: NA
v_gene: TRBV11-1
j_gene: TRBJ2-7
CDR3nt: TGTGCCAGCAGCAATTACAGGGTCGAGCAGTACTTC
CDR3aa: CASSNYRVEQYF

abundance: NA
d_gene: TRBD2
v_gene: TRBV4-2
j_gene: TRBJ2-1
CDR3nt: TGTGCCAGCAGCCAAGATAGGACTAGCTACTACAATGAGCAGTTCTTC
CDR3aa: CASSQDRTSYYNEQFF

abundance: many
d_gene: TRBD1
v_gene: TRBV6-6
j_gene: TRBJ2-7
CDR3nt: TGTGCCAGCAGTTACCCCGGACAGGGGAACTACGAGCAGTACTTC
CDR3aa: CASSYPGQGNYEQYF

abundance: NA
d_gene: TRBD2
v_gene: TRBV30
j_gene: TRBJ2-1
CDR3nt: TGTGCCTGGAGTACCGGGACTAGCGGGAGAAGAGCCTACAATGAGCAGTTCTTC
CDR3aa: CAWSTGTSGRRAYNEQFF

abundance: NA
d_gene: NA
v_gene: TRBV29-1
j_gene: TRBJ2-1
CDR3nt: TGCAGCGTCCCCCGGGCAGGGCCCTACAATGAGCAGTTCTTC
CDR3aa: CSVPRAGPYNEQFF

abundance: NA
d_gene: NA
v_gene: TRBV14
j_gene: TRBJ2-7
CDR3nt: TGTGCCAGCAGCCAAGGTCCCCGGGGGCTGGGCTACGAGCAGTACTTC
CDR3aa: CASSQGPRGLGYEQYF